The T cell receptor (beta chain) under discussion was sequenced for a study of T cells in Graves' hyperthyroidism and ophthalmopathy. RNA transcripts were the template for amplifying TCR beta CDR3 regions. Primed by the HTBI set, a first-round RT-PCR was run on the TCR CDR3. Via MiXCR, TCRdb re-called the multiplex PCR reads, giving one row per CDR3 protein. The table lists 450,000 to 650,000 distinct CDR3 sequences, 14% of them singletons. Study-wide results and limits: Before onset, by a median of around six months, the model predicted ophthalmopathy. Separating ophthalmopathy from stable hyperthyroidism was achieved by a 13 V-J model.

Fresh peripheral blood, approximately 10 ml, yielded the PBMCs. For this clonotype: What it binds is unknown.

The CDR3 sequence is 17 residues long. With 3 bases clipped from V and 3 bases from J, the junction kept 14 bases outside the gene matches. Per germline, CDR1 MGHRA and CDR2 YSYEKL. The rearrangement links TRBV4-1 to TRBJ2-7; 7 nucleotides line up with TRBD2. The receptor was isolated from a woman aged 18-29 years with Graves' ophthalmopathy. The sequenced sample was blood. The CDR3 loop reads CASSQAPSGTLLYEQYF. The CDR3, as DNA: TGCGCCAGCAGCCAGGCCCCCAGCGGGACCCTACTCTACGAGCAGTACTTC.